One and the same sample provided the 3 T cell receptor beta chains below, sequenced in a study of T-cell reconstitution after alpha-beta-depleted transplantation in children. Preparing the TCRbeta library involved the use of unique molecular identifiers. TCRdb itself ran the PCR reads through MiXCR, one entry per CDR3 protein. The table has around 670,000 distinct CDR3 sequences, around 14% seen once. The specimen was PBMCs, collected before TCRalphabeta/CD19-depleted stem cell transplant. The receptors come from a girl aged 2 to 9 with congenital amegakaryocytic thrombocytopenia, due to receive a stem cell transplant.

This clonotype has at least ten counts. V and J are TRBV20-1 and TRBJ1-2, with 7 bases fitting TRBD1. Germline CDR1 is DFQATT and CDR2 is SNEGSKA (reference sequence). CDR3 size: 13 residues. The J segment lost 6 bases and the V segment lost 5 bases, leaving 9 bases of the junction unmatched. The CDR3 DNA reads TGCAGTGCTGCCGCATTACAGGGGAATGGCTACACCTTC. It codes for CSAAALQGNGYTF.

The sample holds many counts of this clonotype. The chain uses TRBV7-9 and TRBJ2-1; 11 nucleotides agree with TRBD2. This CDR3 spans 15 amino acids. Germline loops: CDR1 SEHNR, CDR2 FQNEAQ (reference sequence). J gave up 7 bases and V 6 bases, and 8 bases lay outside the gene matches. CDR3: CASRQLAGVSNEQFF. The CDR3 bases are TGTGCCAGCAGGCAACTAGCGGGAGTGAGTAATGAGCAGTTCTTC. The full variable domain, with the rest looked up from reference TRBV7-9 and TRBJ2-1, is DTGVSQNPRHKITKRGQNVTFRCDPISEHNRLYWYRQTLGQGPEFLTYFQNEAQLEKSRLLSDRFSAERPKGSFSTLEIQRTEQGDSAMYLCASRQLAGVSNEQFFGPGTRLTVL.

This clonotype was counted between two and nine times. The chain carries TRBV5-1 and TRBJ2-3; D possibly corresponds to TRBD2 (6 bases). Germline lookup yields CDR1 SGHRS and CDR2 YFSETQ. The CDR3 covers 15 residues. V was pared by 6 bases and J by 2 bases, with 16 bases between. DNA for the CDR3: TGCGCCAGCATCTTCCGGGACTTCGACACAGATACGCAGTATTTT. Encoded protein: CASIFRDFDTDTQYF.